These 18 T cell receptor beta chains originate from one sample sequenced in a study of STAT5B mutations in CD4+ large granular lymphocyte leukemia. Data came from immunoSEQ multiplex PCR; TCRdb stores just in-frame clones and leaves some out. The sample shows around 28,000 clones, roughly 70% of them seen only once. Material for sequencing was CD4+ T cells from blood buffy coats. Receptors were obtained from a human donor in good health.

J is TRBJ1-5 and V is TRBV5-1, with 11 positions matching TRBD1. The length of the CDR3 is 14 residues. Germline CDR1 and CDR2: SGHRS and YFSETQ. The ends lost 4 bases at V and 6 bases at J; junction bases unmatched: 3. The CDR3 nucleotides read TGCGCCAGCAGCCTAGGGACAGGGGGTCAGCCCCAGCATTTT. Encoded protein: CASSLGTGGQPQHF.

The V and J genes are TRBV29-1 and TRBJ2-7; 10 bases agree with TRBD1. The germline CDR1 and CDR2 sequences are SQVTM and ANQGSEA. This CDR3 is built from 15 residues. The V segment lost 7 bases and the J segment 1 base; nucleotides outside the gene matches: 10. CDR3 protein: CSARPGQGLSYEQYF. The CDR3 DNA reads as TGCAGCGCACGCCCGGGACAGGGGCTTTCCTACGAGCAGTACTTC.

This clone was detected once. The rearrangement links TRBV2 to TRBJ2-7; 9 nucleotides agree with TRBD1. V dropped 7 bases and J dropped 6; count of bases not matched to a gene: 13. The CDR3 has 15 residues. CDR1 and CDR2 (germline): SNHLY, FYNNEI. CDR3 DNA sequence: TGTGCCAGCAAGAATTCCGGGACAGGGTCCACCGAGCAGTACGTC. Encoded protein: CASKNSGTGSTEQYV.

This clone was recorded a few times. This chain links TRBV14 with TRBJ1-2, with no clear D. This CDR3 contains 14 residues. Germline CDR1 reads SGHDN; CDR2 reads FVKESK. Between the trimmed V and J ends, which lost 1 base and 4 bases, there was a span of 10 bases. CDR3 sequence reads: CASSQVTRIYGYTF. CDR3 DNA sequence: TGTGCCAGCAGCCAAGTTACACGGATCTATGGCTACACCTTC.

The CDR3 DNA reads TGTGCCAGCAGCGTCCAGACAGGGCTGAGCACAGATACGCAGTATTTT. Translation gives CASSVQTGLSTDTQYF. This rearrangement joins TRBV11-3 to TRBJ2-3; 7 bases align to TRBD1. CDR3 length: 16 amino acids. Germline V gene data show CDR1 as SGHNT and CDR2 as YENEEA. Trimming took 5 bases from V and 0 from J; bases not matched to a gene: 8.

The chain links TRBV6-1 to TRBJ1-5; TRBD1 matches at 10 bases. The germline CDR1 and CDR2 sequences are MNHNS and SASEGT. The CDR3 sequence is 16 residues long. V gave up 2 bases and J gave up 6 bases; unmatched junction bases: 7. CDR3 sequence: CASSETRDRGFQPQHF. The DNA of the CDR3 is TGTGCCAGCAGTGAAACAAGGGACAGGGGATTTCAGCCCCAGCATTTT.

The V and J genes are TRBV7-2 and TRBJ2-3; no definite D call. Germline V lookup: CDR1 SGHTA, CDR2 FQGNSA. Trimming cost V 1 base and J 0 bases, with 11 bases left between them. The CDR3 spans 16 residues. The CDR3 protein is CASSLDGITSTDTQYF. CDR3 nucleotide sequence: TGTGCCAGCAGCTTAGATGGGATTACTAGCACAGATACGCAGTATTTT.

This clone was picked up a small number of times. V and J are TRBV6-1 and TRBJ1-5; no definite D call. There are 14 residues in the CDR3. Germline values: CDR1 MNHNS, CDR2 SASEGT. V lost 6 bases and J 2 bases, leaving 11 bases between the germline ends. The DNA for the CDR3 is TGTGCCAGCAGCGAAACATTTGGCAATCAGCCCCAGCATTTT. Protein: CASSETFGNQPQHF.

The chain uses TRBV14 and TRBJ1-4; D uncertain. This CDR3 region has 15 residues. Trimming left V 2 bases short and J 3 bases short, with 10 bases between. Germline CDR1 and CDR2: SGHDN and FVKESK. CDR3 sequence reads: CASSQMRSANEKLFF. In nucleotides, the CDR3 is TGTGCCAGCAGCCAAATGAGGTCAGCTAATGAAAAACTGTTTTTT.

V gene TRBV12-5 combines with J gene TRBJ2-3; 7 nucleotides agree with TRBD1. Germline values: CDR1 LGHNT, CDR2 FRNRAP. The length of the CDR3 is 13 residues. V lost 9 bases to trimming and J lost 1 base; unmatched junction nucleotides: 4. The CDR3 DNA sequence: TGTGCTAGCGGACAGGCCGGCACAGATACGCAGTATTTT. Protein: CASGQAGTDTQYF.

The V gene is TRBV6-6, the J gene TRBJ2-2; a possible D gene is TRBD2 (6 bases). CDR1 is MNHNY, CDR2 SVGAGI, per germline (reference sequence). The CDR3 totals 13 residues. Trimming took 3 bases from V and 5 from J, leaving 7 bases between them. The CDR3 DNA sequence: TGTGCCAGCAGTTATCGGGGGACCGGGGAGCTGTTTTTT. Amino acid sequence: CASSYRGTGELFF.

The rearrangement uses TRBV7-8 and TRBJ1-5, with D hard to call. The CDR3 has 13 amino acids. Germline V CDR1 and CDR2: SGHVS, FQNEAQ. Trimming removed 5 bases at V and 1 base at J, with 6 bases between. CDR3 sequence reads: CASSPWSNQPQHF. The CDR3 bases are TGTGCCAGCAGCCCTTGGAGCAATCAGCCCCAGCATTTT.

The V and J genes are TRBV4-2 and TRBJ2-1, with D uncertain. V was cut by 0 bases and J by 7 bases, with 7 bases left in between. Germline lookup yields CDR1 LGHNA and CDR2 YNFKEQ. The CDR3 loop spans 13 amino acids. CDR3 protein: CASSQDHRNEQFF. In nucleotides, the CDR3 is TGTGCCAGCAGCCAAGATCATAGAAATGAGCAGTTCTTC.

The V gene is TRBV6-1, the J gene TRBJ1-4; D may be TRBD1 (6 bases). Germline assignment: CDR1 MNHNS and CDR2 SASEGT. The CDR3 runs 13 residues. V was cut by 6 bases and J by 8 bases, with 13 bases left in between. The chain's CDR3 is CASRQGGWEKLFF. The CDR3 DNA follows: TGTGCCAGCAGACAGGGTGGCTGGGAAAAACTGTTTTTT.

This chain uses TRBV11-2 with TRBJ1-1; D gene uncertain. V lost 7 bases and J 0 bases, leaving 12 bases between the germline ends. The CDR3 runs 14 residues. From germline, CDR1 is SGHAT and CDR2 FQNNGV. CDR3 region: CASTPLAVNTEAFF. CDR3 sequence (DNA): TGTGCCAGCACCCCCCTAGCGGTGAACACTGAAGCTTTCTTT.

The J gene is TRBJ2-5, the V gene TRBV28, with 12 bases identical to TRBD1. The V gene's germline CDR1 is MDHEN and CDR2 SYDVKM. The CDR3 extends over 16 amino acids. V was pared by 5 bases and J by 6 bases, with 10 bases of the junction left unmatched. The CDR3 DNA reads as TGTGCCAGCAGTCCCGCGGGGGACAGGGGGCTAAAGACCCAGTACTTC. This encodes CASSPAGDRGLKTQYF.

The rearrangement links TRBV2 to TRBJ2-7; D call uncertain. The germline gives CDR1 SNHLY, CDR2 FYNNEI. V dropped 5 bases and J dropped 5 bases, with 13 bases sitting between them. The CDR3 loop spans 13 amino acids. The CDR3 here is CASSRTRDNEQYF. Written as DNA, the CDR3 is TGTGCCAGCAGTCGGACGCGAGACAACGAGCAGTACTTC.

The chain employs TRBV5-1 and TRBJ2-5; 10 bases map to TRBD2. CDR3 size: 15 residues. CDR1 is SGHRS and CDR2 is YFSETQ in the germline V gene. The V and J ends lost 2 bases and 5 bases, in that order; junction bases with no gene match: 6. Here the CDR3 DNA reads TGCGCCAGCAGCTTATTAGCGGGGGGTCTGGAGACCCAGTACTTC. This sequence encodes CASSLLAGGLETQYF.